This T cell receptor (beta chain) was sequenced in a study of blood T cell repertoires in COVID-19. Generated by immunoSEQ multiplex PCR, the TCRdb table keeps only in-frame clones and is missing some. The sample carries 250,000 to 400,000 clones, around 88% recorded once. The material sequenced was peripheral blood. The receptor's source is a woman aged 30 to 39 with COVID-19, enrolled during active disease.

The CDR3 protein is CASSLPDRGDYGYTF. The CDR3 DNA is TGTGCCAGCAGCTTACCGGACAGGGGGGACTATGGCTACACCTTC. The genes are TRBV7-2 and TRBJ1-2; TRBD1 agrees at 10 bases. CDR1 SGHTA and CDR2 FQGNSA come from the germline V gene. V shed 2 bases and J 3 bases; nucleotides not matched to a gene: 3. The CDR3 extends over 15 amino acids.